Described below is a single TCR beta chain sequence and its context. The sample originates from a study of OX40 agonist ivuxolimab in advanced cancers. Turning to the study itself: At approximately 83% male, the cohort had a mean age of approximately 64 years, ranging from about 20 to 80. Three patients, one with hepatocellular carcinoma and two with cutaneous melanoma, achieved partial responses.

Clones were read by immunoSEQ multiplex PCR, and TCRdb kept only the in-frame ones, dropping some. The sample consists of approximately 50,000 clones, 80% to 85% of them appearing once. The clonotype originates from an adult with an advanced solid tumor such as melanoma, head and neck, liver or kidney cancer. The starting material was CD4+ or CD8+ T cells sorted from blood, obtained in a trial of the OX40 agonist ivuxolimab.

For the CDR3, the DNA is TGTGCCTGGGGACTAGCGGCTTACAATGAGCAGTTCTTC. Residues: CAWGLAAYNEQFF. V and J are TRBV30 and TRBJ2-1, with TRBD2 identical over 10 bases. This CDR3 has 13 amino acids. V lost 5 bases and J lost 4; bases outside the gene matches: 2. Germline values: CDR1 GTSNPN, CDR2 SVGIG (reference sequence).